The text below deals with one T cell receptor beta chain. This entry belongs to a study of blood T cell repertoires in COVID-19. Study as a whole: From T cells, B-cell-depleted T cells, or PBMCs came the material, which was cDNA or gDNA.

CDR3 length: 15 amino acids. Germline V CDR1 and CDR2: MNHEY, SMNVEV (reference sequence). V lost 3 bases, J lost 8 bases, and 9 bases stayed unmatched. Clones were read by immunoSEQ multiplex PCR, and TCRdb kept only the in-frame ones, dropping some. The sample lists over 350,000 clones; approximately 90% were seen once. The specimen sequenced was PBMCs or T cells enriched from blood (not recorded which). This chain uses TRBV27 with TRBJ1-4; 7 bases line up with TRBD1. The receptor was derived from a woman between 18 and 29 years old with acute COVID-19. CDR3 sequence reads: CASSLGDRAVEKLFF. The CDR3 bases are TGTGCCAGCAGTTTGGGCGACAGGGCAGTAGAAAAACTGTTTTTT.